The following is a T cell receptor (beta chain) sequence with its context. The antigen is undetermined. The PCR used 60 Vbeta and 13 Jbeta primers. Some clones are missing from TCRdb's copy, which holds only in-frame ones; the method was immunoSEQ multiplex PCR. The data show roughly 43,000 clones, and the top ten clones hold roughly 1%. Germline assignment: CDR1 MNHNS and CDR2 SASEGT. V shed 7 bases and J 7 bases; nucleotides not matched to a gene: 10. This CDR3 has 13 amino acids. The data were obtained in a study of cytomegalovirus exposure and HLA in healthy donors. Across the whole study: HLA-typed donors contributed approximately 86 million unique TCRs, which were held in an early data release. Points from the study as a whole: An analysis done earlier found most TCR beta V segments productive about 87% or about 30% of the time. In a later analysis, at a false discovery rate of 0.05, 16,951 TCR beta sequences matched HLA alleles.

The sequencing input was PBMCs. This sequence joins TRBV6-1 and TRBJ2-7; 7 nucleotides align to TRBD2. This TCR was recovered from a woman aged 40 to 50 in good health and CMV-seronegative. The CDR3 here is CASTTIVGGEQYF. The CDR3 coding sequence is TGTGCCAGCACTACAATAGTCGGGGGGGAGCAGTACTTC.